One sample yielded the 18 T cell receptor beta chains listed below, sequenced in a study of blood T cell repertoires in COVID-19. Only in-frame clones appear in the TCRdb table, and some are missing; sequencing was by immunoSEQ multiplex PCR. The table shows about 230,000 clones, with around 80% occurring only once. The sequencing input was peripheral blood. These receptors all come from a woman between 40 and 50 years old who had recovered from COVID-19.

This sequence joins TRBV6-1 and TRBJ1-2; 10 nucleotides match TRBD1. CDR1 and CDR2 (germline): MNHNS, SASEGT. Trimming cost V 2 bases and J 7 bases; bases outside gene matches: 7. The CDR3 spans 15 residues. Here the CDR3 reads CASSESETGGPGYTF. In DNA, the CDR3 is TGTGCCAGCAGTGAATCCGAGACAGGGGGCCCTGGCTACACCTTC.

Here the CDR3 reads CASSLDWSGVGQETQYF. The CDR3 DNA follows: TGTGCCAGCAGCTTGGATTGGAGCGGGGTCGGCCAAGAGACCCAGTACTTC. V gene TRBV5-5 combines with J gene TRBJ2-5, with 7 positions matching TRBD2. This CDR3 comprises 17 residues. The V and J ends lost 0 bases and 1 base, in that order; junction bases with no gene match: 9. Per the germline V gene, CDR1 is SGHKS and CDR2 is YYEKEE (reference sequence).

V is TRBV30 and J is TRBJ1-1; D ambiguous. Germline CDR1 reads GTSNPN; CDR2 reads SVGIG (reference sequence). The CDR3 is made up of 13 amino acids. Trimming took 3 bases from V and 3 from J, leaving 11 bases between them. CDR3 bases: TGTGCCTGGAGCCCCTACGGGTACACTGAAGCTTTCTTT. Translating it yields CAWSPYGYTEAFF.

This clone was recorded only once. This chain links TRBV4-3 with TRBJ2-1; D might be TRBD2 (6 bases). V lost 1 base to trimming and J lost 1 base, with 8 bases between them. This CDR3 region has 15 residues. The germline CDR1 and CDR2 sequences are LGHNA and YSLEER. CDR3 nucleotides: TGCGCCAGCAGCCAAGTAGCGGCGTCCTACAATGAGCAGTTCTTC. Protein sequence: CASSQVAASYNEQFF.

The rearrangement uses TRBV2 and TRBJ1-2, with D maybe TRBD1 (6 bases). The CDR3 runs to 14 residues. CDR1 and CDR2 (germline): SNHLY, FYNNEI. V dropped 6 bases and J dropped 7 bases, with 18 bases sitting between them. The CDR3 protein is CASRTTGDFAGYTF. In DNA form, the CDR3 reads TGTGCCAGCAGAACGACAGGAGACTTCGCTGGCTACACCTTC.

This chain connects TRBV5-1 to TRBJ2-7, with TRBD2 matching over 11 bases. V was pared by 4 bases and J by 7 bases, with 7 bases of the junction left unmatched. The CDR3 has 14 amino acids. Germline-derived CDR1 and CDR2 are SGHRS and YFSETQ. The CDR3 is CASSLTSGVYEQYF. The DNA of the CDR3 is TGCGCCAGCAGCCTGACTAGCGGGGTCTATGAGCAGTACTTC.

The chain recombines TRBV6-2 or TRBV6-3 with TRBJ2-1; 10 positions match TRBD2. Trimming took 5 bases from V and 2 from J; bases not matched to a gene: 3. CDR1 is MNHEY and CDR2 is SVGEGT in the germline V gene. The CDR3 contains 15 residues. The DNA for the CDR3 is TGTGCCAGCAGTAACCTAGCGGGGGCCTACAATGAGCAGTTCTTC. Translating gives CASSNLAGAYNEQFF.

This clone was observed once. The CDR3 sequence: CASGTGRETQYF. The CDR3 nucleotides are TGTGCCAGCGGGACAGGGAGGGAGACCCAGTACTTC. The rearrangement links TRBV6-5 to TRBJ2-5; 9 bases line up with TRBD1. Germline values: CDR1 MNHEY, CDR2 SVGAGI. The CDR3 spans 12 residues. After removal of 8 bases from V and 5 bases from J, the junction contained 3 bases not matched to a gene.

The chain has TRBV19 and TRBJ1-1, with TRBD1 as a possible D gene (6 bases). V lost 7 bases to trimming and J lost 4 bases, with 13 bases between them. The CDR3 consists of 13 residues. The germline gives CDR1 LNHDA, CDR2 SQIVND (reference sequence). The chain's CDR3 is CASTGGGFTEAFF. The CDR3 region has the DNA TGTGCCAGTACCGGGGGGGGCTTCACTGAAGCTTTCTTT.

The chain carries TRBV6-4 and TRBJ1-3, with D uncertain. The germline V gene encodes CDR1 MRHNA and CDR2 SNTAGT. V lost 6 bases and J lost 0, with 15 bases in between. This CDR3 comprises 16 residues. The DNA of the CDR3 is TGTGCCAGCAGGCCCCCGGTCGACTCCTCTGGAAACACCATATATTTT. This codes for CASRPPVDSSGNTIYF.

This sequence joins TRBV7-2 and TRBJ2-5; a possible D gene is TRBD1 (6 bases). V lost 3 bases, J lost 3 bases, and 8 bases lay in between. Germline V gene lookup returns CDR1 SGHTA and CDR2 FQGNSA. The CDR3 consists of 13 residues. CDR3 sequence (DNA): TGTGCCAGCAGCTTTTCAGGGGAAGAGACCCAGTACTTC. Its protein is CASSFSGEETQYF.

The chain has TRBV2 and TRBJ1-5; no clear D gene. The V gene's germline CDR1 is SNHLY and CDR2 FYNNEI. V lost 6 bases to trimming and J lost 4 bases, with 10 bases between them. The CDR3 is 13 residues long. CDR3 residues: CASRSEGNQPQHF. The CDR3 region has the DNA TGTGCCAGCAGATCTGAGGGAAATCAGCCCCAGCATTTT. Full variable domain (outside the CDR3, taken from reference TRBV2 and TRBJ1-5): EPEVTQTPSHQVTQMGQEVILRCVPISNHLYFYWYRQILGQKVEFLVSFYNNEISEKSEIFDDQFSVERPDGSNFTLKIRSTKLEDSAMYFCASRSEGNQPQHFGDGTRLSIL.

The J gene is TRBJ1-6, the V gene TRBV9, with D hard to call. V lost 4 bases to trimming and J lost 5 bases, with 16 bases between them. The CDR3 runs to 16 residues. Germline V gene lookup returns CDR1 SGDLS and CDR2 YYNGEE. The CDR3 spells CASSPLGDSNNSPLHF. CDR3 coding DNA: TGTGCCAGCAGCCCCCTGGGCGATTCTAATAATTCACCCCTCCACTTT. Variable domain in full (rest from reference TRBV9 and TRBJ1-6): DSGVTQTPKHLITATGQRVTLRCSPRSGDLSVYWYQQSLDQGLQFLIQYYNGEERAKGNILERFSAQQFPDLHSELNLSSLELGDSALYFCASSPLGDSNNSPLHFGNGTRLTVT.

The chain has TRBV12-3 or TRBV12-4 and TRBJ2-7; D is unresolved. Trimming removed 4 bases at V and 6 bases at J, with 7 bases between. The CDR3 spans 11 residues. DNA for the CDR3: TGTGCCAGCAGTTCTGGGCCCGAGCAGTACTTC. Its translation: CASSSGPEQYF.

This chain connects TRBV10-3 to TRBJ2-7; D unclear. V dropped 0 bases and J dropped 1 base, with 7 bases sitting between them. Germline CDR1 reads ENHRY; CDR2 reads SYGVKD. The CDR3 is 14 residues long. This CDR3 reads CAISESWASYEQYF. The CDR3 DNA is TGTGCCATCAGTGAGTCATGGGCGTCCTACGAGCAGTACTTC.

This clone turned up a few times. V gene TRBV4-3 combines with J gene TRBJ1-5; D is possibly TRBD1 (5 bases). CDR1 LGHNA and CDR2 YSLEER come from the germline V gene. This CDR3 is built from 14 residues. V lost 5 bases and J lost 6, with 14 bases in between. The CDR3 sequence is CASSATRVGQPQHF. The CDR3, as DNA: TGCGCCAGCAGCGCAACCAGGGTGGGTCAGCCCCAGCATTTT.

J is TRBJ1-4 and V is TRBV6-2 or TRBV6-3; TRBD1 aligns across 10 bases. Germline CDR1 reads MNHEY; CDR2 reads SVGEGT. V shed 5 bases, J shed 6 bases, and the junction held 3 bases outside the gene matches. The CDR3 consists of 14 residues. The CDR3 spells CASSPGTGDEKLFF. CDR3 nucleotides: TGTGCCAGCAGTCCAGGGACAGGGGATGAAAAACTGTTTTTT.

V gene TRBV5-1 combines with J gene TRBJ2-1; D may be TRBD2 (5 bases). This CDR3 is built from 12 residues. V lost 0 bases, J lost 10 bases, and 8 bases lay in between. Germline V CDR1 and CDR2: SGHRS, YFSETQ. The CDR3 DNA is TGCGCCAGCAGCTTGGTGTCTAGCGAGCAGTTCTTC. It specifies CASSLVSSEQFF.